This is a list of T cell receptor beta chains from one sample in a study of blood T cell repertoires in COVID-19. Produced via immunoSEQ multiplex PCR; TCRdb's table is partial and in-frame only. In the table there are more than 150,000 clones, 80% to 90% of which are singletons. Sequencing was carried out using peripheral blood. The receptor set was obtained from a woman older than 75 with COVID-19, enrolled during active disease. Each CDR3 is given with its conserved first and last residue. Clone size is not always given. Where it is, it says once, few, many or a class for expanded clones.

clone_size | j_call | v_call | cdr3_aa
- | TRBJ2-5 | TRBV5-1 | CASSLVATGDETQYF
- | TRBJ1-5 | TRBV10-3 | CATLDDYPSNQPQHF
few | TRBJ2-1 | TRBV28 | CASSRAGYNNEQFF
- | TRBJ2-1 | TRBV10-2 | CASSIAAGGGDEQFF
- | TRBJ1-2 | TRBV7-2 | CASSLFGTGLGGYTF
- | TRBJ2-1 | TRBV3-1/TRBV3-2 | CASSQGVSRYNEQFF
- | TRBJ1-4 | TRBV6-1 | CASSEGGANEKLFF
- | TRBJ2-3 | TRBV7-9 | CASSSLAGVGDTQYF
- | TRBJ2-7 | TRBV12-3/TRBV12-4 | CASSLGQVRGVYF
- | TRBJ2-1 | TRBV5-1 | CASSLDRGSANEQFF
- | TRBJ2-4 | TRBV18 | CASSPPTASKNIQYF
- | TRBJ2-7 | TRBV11-2 | CASSLDLMSAYEQYF
- | TRBJ2-7 | TRBV19 | CASSRTSGRNEQYF
- | TRBJ1-2 | TRBV5-1 | CASSLGAGANYGYTF
- | TRBJ1-5 | TRBV10-3 | CAISQNRADQPQHF
- | TRBJ1-1 | TRBV5-1 | CASSLVGVNTEAFF
- | TRBJ1-2 | TRBV7-2 | CASSPDRERVGYTF
once | TRBJ2-1 | TRBV15 | CATSAGSSSYNEQFF